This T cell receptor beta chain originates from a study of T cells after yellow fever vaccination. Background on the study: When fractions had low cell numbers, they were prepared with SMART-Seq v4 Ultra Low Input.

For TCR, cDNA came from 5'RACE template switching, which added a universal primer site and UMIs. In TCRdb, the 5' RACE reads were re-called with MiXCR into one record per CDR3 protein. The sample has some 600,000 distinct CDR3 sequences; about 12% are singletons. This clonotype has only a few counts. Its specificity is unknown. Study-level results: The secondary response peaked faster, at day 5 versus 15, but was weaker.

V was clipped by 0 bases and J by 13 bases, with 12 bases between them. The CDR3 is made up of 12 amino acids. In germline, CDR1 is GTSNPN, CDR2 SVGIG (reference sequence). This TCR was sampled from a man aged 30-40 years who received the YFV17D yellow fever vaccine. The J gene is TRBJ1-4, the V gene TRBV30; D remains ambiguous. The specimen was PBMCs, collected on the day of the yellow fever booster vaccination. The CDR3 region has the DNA TGTGCCTGGAGTGTAATGGGATTCGGACTGTTTTTT. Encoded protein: CAWSVMGFGLFF.